This T cell receptor beta chain was identified during a study of blood T cells in healthy people across ages. In the case of this clonotype: The antigen is not known.

Alongside a J-beta primer mix, a sample-barcoded 5' primer served in a second PCR lasting about 7 to 12 cycles. Every sample gave at least 2.5 million paired-end reads containing CDR3. Each CDR3 protein is one row after TCRdb ran MiXCR on the 5' RACE reads. The sample has about 640,000 distinct CDR3 sequences, approximately 30% seen once. General study findings and limits: Greater diversity and more naive CD4+ cells were seen in long-lived donors than in aged donors.

CDR1 is SGDLS and CDR2 is YYNGEE in the germline V gene. V gave up 3 bases and J gave up 3 bases, with 11 bases separating them. This CDR3 has 14 residues. The sequenced sample consisted of blood. The sequence came from a woman older than 75 in good health. The rearrangement joins TRBV9 to TRBJ2-3, with a possible D match to TRBD2 (6 bases). In DNA, the CDR3 is TGTGCCAGCAGCGGACGGGGGACTACAGATACGCAGTATTTT. Translation gives CASSGRGTTDTQYF.